The 6 T cell receptor beta chains given below trace back to one sample, sequenced in a study of response to subunit inactivated influenza vaccine. TCRdb reprocessed the RT-PCR reads via MiXCR and lists one record per CDR3 protein. The data show more than 600,000 distinct CDR3 sequences, with roughly 20% seen just once and around 9.9% held by the top ten. The material was PBMCs from blood, obtained around 5 days after vaccination. These receptors all come from a man aged 50 to 60 who received an inactivated influenza vaccine.

J is TRBJ2-2 and V is TRBV6-5; D possibly uses TRBD1 or TRBD2 (5 bases each). The V and J ends lost 2 bases and 5 bases respectively, with 15 bases between them. The CDR3 is 16 residues long. Germline CDR1 is MNHEY and CDR2 is SVGAGI. The CDR3 region is CASSYAGTGLTGELFF. The CDR3 region has the DNA TGTGCCAGCAGTTACGCCGGGACCGGGCTTACCGGGGAGCTGTTTTTT.

The CDR3 sequence: CASSATGGHSYEQYF. The CDR3 DNA reads as TGTGCCAGCAGCGCCACAGGGGGCCATAGCTACGAGCAGTACTTC. The gene calls are TRBV6-1 and TRBJ2-7, with 9 bases lining up with TRBD1. With 6 bases clipped from V and 3 bases from J, the junction kept 9 bases outside the gene matches. The CDR3 runs to 15 residues. CDR1 and CDR2 from the germline V gene are MNHNS and SASEGT.

This clonotype was observed a handful of times. The chain joins TRBV4-3 to TRBJ2-6; D unclear. The CDR3 totals 17 residues. Germline CDR1 is LGHNA and CDR2 is YSLEER. Trimming removed 0 bases at V and 0 bases at J, with 9 bases between. The CDR3 is CASSQERWGSGANVLTF. The CDR3 nucleotides read TGCGCCAGCAGCCAAGAGAGGTGGGGCTCTGGGGCCAACGTCCTGACTTTC.

There are a few counts of this clonotype. The chain combines TRBV28 with TRBJ2-4, with D unresolved. This CDR3 is 15 amino acids long. Germline V gives CDR1 MDHEN, CDR2 SYDVKM. V dropped 6 bases and J dropped 0 bases, with 12 bases sitting between them. DNA of the CDR3: TGTGCCAGCAGCAAGGATCTCCTAGCCAAAAACATTCAGTACTTC. Encoded protein: CASSKDLLAKNIQYF.

This clonotype has just a few counts. The chain carries TRBV7-2 and TRBJ1-2; tentatively, D is TRBD1 (6 bases). The V end lost 11 bases, the J end lost 0 bases, and 19 bases lay between the germline ends. The CDR3 has 15 residues. The germline V gene has CDR1 SGHTA and CDR2 FQGNSA. CDR3 protein: CALSEGQPANYGYTF. The CDR3 region has the DNA TGTGCCCTCTCGGAAGGACAGCCAGCTAACTATGGCTACACCTTC.

This clonotype has just a few counts. The rearrangement uses TRBV30 and TRBJ2-3; the D is unclear. The V gene's germline CDR1 is GTSNPN and CDR2 SVGIG (reference sequence). This CDR3 spans 12 amino acids. With 2 bases removed from V and 6 bases from J, the gap between germline ends came to 9 bases. This CDR3 reads CAWSLSWDTQYF. As DNA, the CDR3 is TGTGCCTGGAGTCTCTCTTGGGATACGCAGTATTTT. Full variable domain (rest looked up from reference TRBV30 and TRBJ2-3): SQTIHQWPATLVQPVGSPLSLECTVEGTSNPNLYWYRQAAGRGLQLLFYSVGIGQISSEVPQNLSASRPQDRQFILSSKKLLLSDSGFYLCAWSLSWDTQYFGPGTRLTVL.